The rows below give T cell receptor beta chains drawn from one sample of a study of cytomegalovirus exposure and HLA in healthy donors. Produced via immunoSEQ multiplex PCR; TCRdb's table is partial and in-frame only. The table lists some 120,000 clones, 81% of them singletons, with 4% in the top ten. The sample consisted of PBMCs. These receptors came from a man aged 18 to 29 in good health and CMV-seropositive. CDR3s include the opening cysteine and the closing phenylalanine or tryptophan. A D gene is named only where the DNA matches it firmly. Rows may omit the clone size; those that give it use once, few, many or a size class.

d_call j_call v_call clone_size cdr3_aa cdr3_nt
TRBD2 TRBJ2-7 TRBV4-1 few CASSQGFGTSGASYEQYF TGCGCCAGCAGCCAAGGGTTCGGGACTAGCGGGGCCTCCTACGAGCAGTACTTC
TRBD1 TRBJ1-2 TRBV4-3 NA CASSQVPPRQGAGNGYTF TGCGCCAGCAGCCAGGTGCCTCCCAGACAGGGGGCCGGGAATGGCTACACCTTC
TRBD1 TRBJ2-2 TRBV6-6 NA CASTRTGETGELFF TGTGCCAGTACGCGGACAGGGGAAACCGGGGAGCTGTTTTTT
NA TRBJ2-1 TRBV19 NA CASTGYYEQFF TGTGCCAGTACAGGGTATTATGAGCAGTTCTTC
TRBD2 TRBJ2-1 TRBV6-1 NA CASSKAGGGYNEQFF TGTGCCAGCAGTAAAGCGGGGGGGGGCTACAATGAGCAGTTCTTC
NA TRBJ2-5 TRBV7-8 once CASSLGGSRETQYF TGTGCCAGCAGCTTAGGAGGGTCGCGGGAGACCCAGTACTTC
NA TRBJ2-3 TRBV7-7 NA CASSLAPGDTQYF TGTGCTAGCAGCTTAGCCCCCGGGGATACGCAGTATTTT
TRBD2 TRBJ2-7 TRBV19 NA CASSMAGGIEQYF TGTGCCAGTAGTATGGCGGGGGGGATCGAGCAGTACTTC
TRBD1 TRBJ2-7 TRBV5-4 NA CASSLRTGGYEQYF TGTGCCAGCAGCTTGAGGACAGGGGGCTACGAGCAGTACTTC
TRBD1 TRBJ2-3 TRBV19 NA CASSPGTVTLDTQYF TGTGCCAGTAGTCCCGGGACAGTCACGCTAGATACGCAGTATTTT
NA TRBJ2-3 TRBV4-3 NA CASSQVWGPSTDTQYF TGCGCCAGCAGCCAAGTGTGGGGGCCTAGCACAGATACGCAGTATTTT
NA TRBJ1-1 TRBV29-1 NA CSVVPGRVAEAFF TGCAGCGTTGTGCCGGGTAGAGTCGCTGAAGCTTTCTTT
NA TRBJ1-2 TRBV19 NA CASSIRVDNYGYTF TGTGCCAGTAGTATTCGGGTAGATAACTATGGCTACACCTTC
TRBD2 TRBJ2-1 TRBV29-1 NA CSVGGGNNEQFF TGCAGCGTTGGGGGGGGTAACAATGAGCAGTTCTTC
NA TRBJ1-2 TRBV19 NA CASSTMDILGYTF TGTGCCAGTAGTACGATGGACATCCTTGGCTACACCTTC